These T cell receptor beta chains were read from a single sample in a study of blood T cell repertoires in COVID-19. The assay was immunoSEQ multiplex PCR, and TCRdb's table has in-frame clones only and misses some. Of 150,000 to 200,000 clones listed, approximately 87% are singletons. The specimen was peripheral blood. These receptors all stem from a man in his late teens or twenties with active or convalescent COVID-19. Each CDR3 is given with its conserved first and last residue. Each record gives: V gene, J gene, D gene, CDR3 protein. The D gene is left open where the match is weak.

TRBV24-1	TRBJ2-2	.	CATSRGGPTPTGELFF
TRBV24-1	TRBJ2-5	.	CATSDFRAGEETQYF
TRBV18	TRBJ1-5	.	CASSPGQGREPQHF
TRBV9	TRBJ2-7	.	CASSAWTETYEQYF
TRBV6-2/TRBV6-3	TRBJ2-1	TRBD2	CASSYPPKTSGNYNEQFF
TRBV19	TRBJ1-5	.	CASNYGFYSNQPQHF
TRBV27	TRBJ2-3	TRBD2	CASSWGLAGADTQYF
TRBV19	TRBJ2-3	TRBD1	CASSSGGGGTDTQYF
TRBV19	TRBJ2-2	.	CASSRGAGLSTGELFF
TRBV7-2	TRBJ1-2	TRBD1	CASSLLRDRVGYTF
TRBV19	TRBJ1-3	TRBD1	CASRPGGTGNTIYF
TRBV4-1	TRBJ2-1	TRBD2	CASSQDQGLAGGYNEQFF
TRBV24-1	TRBJ2-3	.	CATSDPDLDTGFTDTQYF
TRBV2	TRBJ2-3	TRBD2	CASSEEALAGGPAQSDTQYF
TRBV30	TRBJ2-1	TRBD2	CAWSVTSAGEQFF
TRBV6-5	TRBJ1-5	.	CASSPRGRGQPQHF
TRBV5-1	TRBJ1-5	.	CASSLAPSNQPQHF
TRBV5-4	TRBJ2-5	TRBD1	CASSLDRVIQETQYF
TRBV5-1	TRBJ2-2	.	CASSFGGDLTGELFF
TRBV25-1	TRBJ1-6	TRBD1	CASSDRTGSNSPLHF
TRBV6-5	TRBJ1-2	TRBD1	CASSSRTGGLDGYTF
TRBV2	TRBJ2-7	.	CASSELGAGPEQYF
TRBV19	TRBJ1-5	TRBD1	CASSPGTGEIYQPQHF
TRBV3-1/TRBV3-2	TRBJ2-5	TRBD2	CASSPRLAGGWRQETQYF
TRBV6-5	TRBJ1-2	.	CASSYSGQHDYGYTF
TRBV21-1	TRBJ2-3	.	CASSKGSYETGGRYTQYF
TRBV4-1	TRBJ2-5	.	CASSQDRQGETQYF
TRBV7-2	TRBJ1-2	TRBD1	CASSLAPGQGARGYTF
TRBV6-2/TRBV6-3	TRBJ1-2	.	CASSERVANYGYTF
TRBV18	TRBJ1-5	TRBD1	CASSFNSLWGQPDQPQHF
TRBV3-1/TRBV3-2	TRBJ2-5	TRBD2	CASSQGTSGLGETQYF
TRBV7-3	TRBJ1-1	.	CASSLGQGTEAFF
TRBV5-4	TRBJ2-1	.	CASSLFDEQFF
TRBV6-5	TRBJ1-2	TRBD1	CANPRDRGFTRGYTF
TRBV11-3	TRBJ2-7	.	CASSLVGETYEQYF
TRBV6-1	TRBJ1-2	.	CASSEDYNYGYTF
TRBV30	TRBJ2-7	.	CAWSVGLYYEQYF
TRBV18	TRBJ2-1	.	CASSLTSRLLVDGEQFF
TRBV28	TRBJ2-3	.	CASSLVRAVNTDTQYF
TRBV4-1	TRBJ1-5	TRBD1	CASSQVTGGNQPQHF
TRBV6-5	TRBJ1-1	.	CASSYGGGTEAFF
TRBV19	TRBJ1-5	.	CASRQNNQPQHF
TRBV7-2	TRBJ2-3	.	CASSLAREDTQYF
TRBV5-1	TRBJ1-1	.	CASSLFSGHPSGTEAFF
TRBV7-6	TRBJ2-2	TRBD1	CASSGTGLGIGELFF
TRBV6-5	TRBJ1-2	.	CASSYYQRGNGYTF
TRBV3-1/TRBV3-2	TRBJ2-3	TRBD2	CASSPRGRGADTQYF
TRBV27	TRBJ2-3	TRBD2	CASTLGGTSTDTQYF
TRBV19	TRBJ1-1	.	CASSTQKNTEAFF
TRBV9	TRBJ2-7	TRBD2	CASSVNPGLANEQYF
TRBV11-3	TRBJ2-1	TRBD2	CASSLDGAGGSYNEQFF
TRBV28	TRBJ1-5	TRBD1	CASDSTGELNQPQHF
TRBV29-1	TRBJ2-3	TRBD2	CSVGRRLAGATDTQYF
TRBV4-1	TRBJ1-4	.	CASSHFGGEEKLFF
TRBV27	TRBJ1-6	.	CASSFATENNSPLHF